This TCR beta chain stems from a study of T-cell reconstitution after alpha-beta-depleted transplantation in children. Researchers prepared the TCRbeta library using unique molecular identifiers, the study reports. MiXCR was run by TCRdb on the PCR reads, yielding one entry per CDR3 protein. This table has roughly 500,000 distinct CDR3 sequences, 32% appearing once. Germline CDR1 reads DFQATT; CDR2 reads SNEGSKA (reference sequence). J was trimmed by 6 bases and V by 2 bases; bases with no gene match: 6. The CDR3 sequence is 15 residues long. Sequencing was performed on PBMCs from the stem cell graft donor, taken from the stem cell graft. The chain couples TRBV20-1 to TRBJ2-1; 11 bases agree with TRBD1. The source of this sequence is a human donor who donated a stem cell graft to a child with aplastic anemia. CDR3 DNA sequence: TGCAGTGCTAGATCCGGGACAGGGGGAAGCAATGAGCAGTTCTTC. Translated: CSARSGTGGSNEQFF.